The T cell receptor (beta chain) described here comes from a study of T-cell memory formation after mild COVID-19. Whole-study context: In these data, TCR clusters were largely donor specific.

Germline-derived CDR1 and CDR2 are LNHNV and YYDKDF (reference sequence). Trimming cost V 3 bases and J 4 bases, with 17 bases left between them. This CDR3 region has 16 residues. This clonotype was picked up many times. TCRdb independently ran MiXCR on the 5' RACE reads; one entry per CDR3 protein. The data hold about 610,000 distinct CDR3 sequences, with 15% to 20% observed a single time. This chain links TRBV15 with TRBJ2-3; a possible D gene is TRBD2 (5 bases). The sequenced sample consisted of PBMCs or a T cell subset sorted from them (not recorded which). The receptor comes from an adult woman who had mild COVID-19 (a few samples of this study predate the infection). Cell type and time point are not known. Here the CDR3 reads CATSSSGGLSPDTQYF. Written as DNA, the CDR3 is TGTGCCACCAGCAGTTCCGGCGGGCTATCACCAGATACGCAGTATTTT.